Presented here are 23 T cell receptor beta chains from one specimen sequenced in a study of T-cell reconstitution after alpha-beta-depleted transplantation in children. Preparation of the TCRbeta library was carried out with unique molecular identifiers. TCRdb reprocessed the PCR reads via MiXCR and lists one record per CDR3 protein. This sample has approximately 980,000 distinct CDR3 sequences; around 30% occur once, and the top ten carry roughly 27%. Sample: PBMCs, mostly from graft donor cells, taken 360 days after TCRalphabeta/CD19-depleted stem cell transplant. All receptors derive from a boy younger than two who had a stem cell transplant for SCID, so the T cells may come from the graft donor.

This clonotype was found a few times. The rearrangement links TRBV6-5 to TRBJ1-5; D not certain. V was pared by 2 bases and J by 0 bases, with 5 bases between. Germline CDR1 MNHEY, CDR2 SVGAGI. This CDR3 has 14 amino acids. As DNA, the CDR3 is TGTGCCAGCAGTTACGGCGTTAGCAATCAGCCCCAGCATTTT. This codes for CASSYGVSNQPQHF.

In the case of this clonotype: The junction does not match germline at one end; this may be a read error. The chain uses TRBV12-3 or TRBV12-4 and TRBJ1-4; D gene uncertain. The CDR3 extends over 14 amino acids. The CDR3 DNA reads TGTGCCAGCAGTGTAGCTTACTTTAATGAAAAACTGTTTTTT. This codes for CASSVAYFNEKLFF.

This clonotype was recorded a few times. V usage is TRBV14 and J usage is TRBJ2-7, with TRBD2 as a possible D gene (6 bases). This CDR3 has 14 residues. V lost 0 bases and J 3 bases, leaving 9 bases between the germline ends. In germline, CDR1 is SGHDN, CDR2 FVKESK. DNA for the CDR3: TGTGCCAGCAGCCAAGAAGGGACTTACTACGAGCAGTACTTC. It is translated as CASSQEGTYYEQYF. The full variable domain, with the rest looked up from reference TRBV14 and TRBJ2-7, is EAGVTQFPSHSVIEKGQTVTLRCDPISGHDNLYWYRRVMGKEIKFLLHFVKESKQDESGMPNNRFLAERTGGTYSTLKVQPAELEDSGVYFCASSQEGTYYEQYFGPGTRLTVT.

The chain employs TRBV19 and TRBJ1-1; tentatively, D is TRBD1 (6 bases). V lost 11 bases and J 4 bases, leaving 11 bases between the germline ends. CDR3 length: 11 amino acids. The germline V gene has CDR1 LNHDA and CDR2 SQIVND (reference sequence). CDR3 sequence: CAVGGFTEAFF. DNA of the CDR3: TGTGCCGTAGGGGGGTTCACTGAAGCTTTCTTT.

This clonotype turned up a few times. V and J are TRBV5-1 and TRBJ2-3; D is perhaps TRBD1 or TRBD2 (6 bases each). The CDR3 runs 17 residues. The germline CDR1 and CDR2 sequences are SGHRS and YFSETQ. The V gene lost 0 bases and the J gene lost 2 bases, with 16 bases spanning the gap. DNA for the CDR3: TGCGCCAGCAGCTTGGAAGTGAAGGGGGGCGTCACAGATACGCAGTATTTT. It specifies CASSLEVKGGVTDTQYF.

The rearrangement joins TRBV7-9 to TRBJ2-1, with D unresolved. The V end lost 3 bases, the J end lost 5 bases, and 20 bases lay between the germline ends. This CDR3 region has 17 residues. Looked up from germline, CDR1 is SEHNR and CDR2 is FQNEAQ (reference sequence). CDR3 sequence (DNA): TGTGCCAGCAGCTTCTTTGGATCCCCCACAGCCGACAATGAGCAGTTCTTC. Its protein is CASSFFGSPTADNEQFF. Variable domain in full (rest from reference TRBV7-9 and TRBJ2-1): DTGVSQNPRHKITKRGQNVTFRCDPISEHNRLYWYRQTLGQGPEFLTYFQNEAQLEKSRLLSDRFSAERPKGSFSTLEIQRTEQGDSAMYLCASSFFGSPTADNEQFFGPGTRLTVL.

The chain has TRBV20-1 and TRBJ2-3, with D perhaps TRBD2 (6 bases). The CDR3 length is 15 residues. Trimming left V 5 bases short and J 0 bases short, with 15 bases between. Germline V CDR1 and CDR2: DFQATT, SNEGSKA (reference sequence). The CDR3 loop reads CSADSPRGSTDTQYF. CDR3 coding DNA: TGCAGTGCTGATTCCCCCCGGGGGAGCACAGATACGCAGTATTTT.

In this sample, this clonotype turned up a few times. The rearrangement joins TRBV11-1 to TRBJ2-1; 10 nucleotides line up with TRBD2. Trimming at V came to 3 bases and at J to 7 bases, leaving 6 bases not matched to a gene. Germline CDR1 reads SGHAT; CDR2 reads FQDESV (reference sequence). The CDR3 has 15 amino acids. CDR3 nucleotides: TGTGCCAGCAGCTTCCCAGCGGGGGGGCGGAATGAGCAGTTCTTC. This encodes CASSFPAGGRNEQFF.

J is TRBJ1-3 and V is TRBV12-3 or TRBV12-4; D not resolved. The CDR3 covers 12 residues. V lost 8 bases to trimming and J lost 4 bases, with 9 bases between them. CDR3 coding DNA: TGTGCCAGCGAATCGGGAGGAAACACCATATATTTT. As protein: CASESGGNTIYF.

The chain uses TRBV4-2 and TRBJ2-5, with D possibly being TRBD2 (6 bases). CDR1 is LGHNA and CDR2 is YNFKEQ in the germline V gene. V dropped 1 base and J dropped 4 bases, with 19 bases sitting between them. The CDR3 runs 17 residues. The CDR3 DNA reads TGTGCCAGCAGCCAAGCTTCGAGGGGAGGATCCACAGAGACCCAGTACTTC. It specifies CASSQASRGGSTETQYF.

The chain has TRBV6-1 and TRBJ1-2, with 7 bases identical to TRBD1. Germline V gene lookup returns CDR1 MNHNS and CDR2 SASEGT. This CDR3 region has 14 residues. After removal of 6 bases from V and 4 bases from J, the junction contained 8 bases not matched to a gene. Here the CDR3 reads CASSRGNRGYGYTF. CDR3 coding DNA: TGTGCCAGCAGCCGAGGAAACAGGGGCTATGGCTACACCTTC.

The CDR3 spells CSARSLAGGVWEFF. The CDR3 DNA reads TGCAGTGCTAGGTCCCTAGCGGGGGGGGTCTGGGAGTTCTTC. This chain links TRBV20-1 with TRBJ2-1; 12 bases fit TRBD2. With V trimmed by 3 bases and J by 14 bases, 11 bases remained unmatched. The CDR3 contains 14 residues. Germline V gene sequence: CDR1 DFQATT, CDR2 SNEGSKA (reference sequence).

The gene calls are TRBV7-3 and TRBJ1-1; no firm D call. The CDR3 has 13 residues. Between the trimmed V and J ends, which lost 1 base and 4 bases, there was a span of 7 bases. CDR1 SGHTA and CDR2 FQGTGA come from the germline V gene. The DNA for the CDR3 is TGTGCCAGCAGCTTAAACAAGGGCACTGAAGCTTTCTTT. Its protein product is CASSLNKGTEAFF. Full variable domain (missing parts from reference TRBV7-3 and TRBJ1-1): GAGVSQTPSNKVTEKGKYVELRCDPISGHTALYWYRQSLGQGPEFLIYFQGTGAADDSGLPNDRFFAVRPEGSVSTLKIQRTERGDSAVYLCASSLNKGTEAFFGQGTRLTVV.

V gene TRBV7-9 combines with J gene TRBJ2-3; 10 bases match TRBD1. V trimming: 5 bases; J trimming: 3 bases; junction bases outside the gene matches: 8. From germline, CDR1 is SEHNR and CDR2 FQNEAQ (reference sequence). This CDR3 comprises 16 residues. CDR3 in amino acids: CASSQTTGGETDTQYF. CDR3 sequence (DNA): TGTGCCAGCAGCCAGACGACAGGGGGCGAGACAGATACGCAGTATTTT.

V is TRBV6-2 or TRBV6-3 and J is TRBJ2-7; D is undetermined. This CDR3 is built from 12 residues. Germline V gives CDR1 MNHEY, CDR2 SVGEGT. Trimming removed 5 bases at V and 5 bases at J, with 10 bases between. CDR3 in amino acids: CASSPRRDEQYF. In nucleotides, the CDR3 is TGTGCCAGCAGTCCCCGTAGGGACGAGCAGTACTTC.

V gene TRBV12-5 combines with J gene TRBJ2-7; 8 nucleotides agree with TRBD1. This CDR3 comprises 16 residues. Unmatched junction bases numbered 7, after V lost 1 base and J lost 2 bases. Germline V gene data show CDR1 as LGHNT and CDR2 as FRNRAP. CDR3 loop: CASGLALGTGPYEQYF. CDR3 nucleotides: TGTGCTAGTGGTTTGGCCCTTGGGACAGGACCCTACGAGCAGTACTTC.

In this sample, this clonotype turned up once. The gene calls are TRBV20-1 and TRBJ2-1, with a tentative D call TRBD2 (7 bases). This CDR3 has 14 amino acids. Per the germline V gene, CDR1 is DFQATT and CDR2 is SNEGSKA (reference sequence). V lost 1 base, J lost 4 bases, and 11 bases lay in between. The CDR3 loop is CSARGGREYNEQFF. CDR3 coding DNA: TGCAGTGCTAGAGGGGGGCGGGAGTACAATGAGCAGTTCTTC.

V usage is TRBV20-1 and J usage is TRBJ1-2; D is uncertain. The CDR3 extends over 10 amino acids. The germline CDR1 and CDR2 sequences are DFQATT and SNEGSKA (reference sequence). Trimming removed 5 bases at V and 10 bases at J, with 11 bases between. The CDR3 DNA reads TGCAGTGCTTGGCCTTTTGACTACACCTTC. Protein: CSAWPFDYTF.

This clonotype was seen ten or more times. This chain joins TRBV6-5 and TRBJ2-3, with 8 nucleotides matching TRBD2. V lost 3 bases, J lost 1 base, and 0 bases stayed unmatched. Germline V CDR1 and CDR2: MNHEY, SVGAGI. The CDR3 covers 14 residues. CDR3 nucleotides: TGTGCCAGCAGTTATAGCGGGGGCACAGATACGCAGTATTTT. Protein sequence: CASSYSGGTDTQYF.

V usage is TRBV5-1 and J usage is TRBJ2-3, with D possibly being TRBD1 (5 bases). The germline V gene encodes CDR1 SGHRS and CDR2 YFSETQ. The CDR3 spans 14 residues. The V end was cut by 2 bases, the J end by 2 bases, with 9 bases between. This CDR3 is CASSFNGATDTQYF. The CDR3 DNA sequence: TGCGCCAGCAGCTTTAATGGGGCCACAGATACGCAGTATTTT.

The CDR3 reads CSAARGPPYEQYF. The DNA of the CDR3 is TGCAGTGCCGCCCGTGGCCCGCCCTACGAGCAGTACTTC. The chain has TRBV20-1 and TRBJ2-7, with unresolved D. Trimming removed 6 bases at V and 2 bases at J, with 14 bases between. Germline loops: CDR1 DFQATT, CDR2 SNEGSKA (reference sequence). CDR3 size: 13 residues.

This chain links TRBV7-3 with TRBJ2-7; 7 bases map to TRBD2. J was trimmed by 6 bases and V by 2 bases; bases with no gene match: 7. The CDR3 extends over 14 amino acids. Germline V gene lookup returns CDR1 SGHTA and CDR2 FQGTGA. CDR3 bases: TGTGCCAGCAGCTTATATGGGGGGGAAGGCGAGCAGTACTTC. Amino acids: CASSLYGGEGEQYF. The whole variable domain, filled in from reference TRBV7-3 and TRBJ2-7, reads GAGVSQTPSNKVTEKGKYVELRCDPISGHTALYWYRQSLGQGPEFLIYFQGTGAADDSGLPNDRFFAVRPEGSVSTLKIQRTERGDSAVYLCASSLYGGEGEQYFGPGTRLTVT.

This chain connects TRBV6-1 to TRBJ1-5; 7 bases match TRBD1. Germline loops: CDR1 MNHNS, CDR2 SASEGT. The trim removed 6 bases at V and 6 bases at J, leaving 8 bases unmatched. The length of the CDR3 is 14 residues. The CDR3 reads CASRGQPDSQPQHF. The CDR3 DNA reads as TGTGCCAGCAGGGGACAGCCCGATTCTCAGCCCCAGCATTTT.